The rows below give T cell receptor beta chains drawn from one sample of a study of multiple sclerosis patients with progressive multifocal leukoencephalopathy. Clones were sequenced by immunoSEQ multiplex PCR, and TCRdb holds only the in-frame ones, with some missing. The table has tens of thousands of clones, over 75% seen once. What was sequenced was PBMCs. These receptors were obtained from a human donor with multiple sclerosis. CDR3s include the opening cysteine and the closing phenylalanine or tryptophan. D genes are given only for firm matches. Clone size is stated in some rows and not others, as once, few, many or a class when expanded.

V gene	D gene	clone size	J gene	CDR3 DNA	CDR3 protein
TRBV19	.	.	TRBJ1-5	TGTGCCAGTAGTCATCAGAGCCTCAATCAGCCCCAGCATTTT	CASSHQSLNQPQHF
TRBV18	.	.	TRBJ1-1	TGTGCCAGCTCACCAGGGTCCGACACTGAAGCTTTCTTT	CASSPGSDTEAFF
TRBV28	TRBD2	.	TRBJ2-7	TGTGCCAGCATTAGCGGGGAAGCGTCCTACGAGCAGTACTTC	CASISGEASYEQYF
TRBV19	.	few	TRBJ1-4	TGTGCCAGTAGTAACCAGGGTTATGAAAAACTGTTTTTT	CASSNQGYEKLFF
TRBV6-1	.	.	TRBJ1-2	TGTGCCAGCAGTGAAGTTCAAGGTCTAGAAGGCTACACCTTC	CASSEVQGLEGYTF
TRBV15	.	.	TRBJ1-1	TGTGCCACCAGCAGAGATCAACGGTGGAACACTGAAGCTTTCTTT	CATSRDQRWNTEAFF
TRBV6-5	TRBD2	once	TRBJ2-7	TGTGCCAGCTCTAGGCCTAGCGGGGCTACCTACGAGCAGTACTTC	CASSRPSGATYEQYF
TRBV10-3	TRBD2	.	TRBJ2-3	TGTGCCATCAGAGAAAGGACTAGCGGCGACACAGATACGCAGTATTTT	CAIRERTSGDTDTQYF
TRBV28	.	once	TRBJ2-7	TGTGCCAGCAGTTTAGGGACCTACGAGCAGTACTTC	CASSLGTYEQYF
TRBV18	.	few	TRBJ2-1	TGTGCCTCGAACAGTGGGTTAGCTCACTCTTCAAACAATGAGCAGTTCTTC	CASNSGLAHSSNNEQFF
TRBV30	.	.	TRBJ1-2	TGTGCCTGGAGTTCTTACGCTGGCTATGGCTACACCTTC	CAWSSYAGYGYTF
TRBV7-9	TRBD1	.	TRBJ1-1	TGTGCCAGCACCCGGGGGACAGTCCCCGAAGCTTTCTTT	CASTRGTVPEAFF
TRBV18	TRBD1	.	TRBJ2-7	TGTGCCAGCTCACCATTCGGGACAGGTTTCTCCTACGAGCAGTACTTC	CASSPFGTGFSYEQYF
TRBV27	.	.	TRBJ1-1	TGTGCCAGCAGTTCACAGGGACCTGACGAAGCTTTCTTT	CASSSQGPDEAFF
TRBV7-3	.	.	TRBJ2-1	TGTGCCAGCAGCTTAGTGATCTCGCGGGGAGACCATGAGCAGTTCTTC	CASSLVISRGDHEQFF
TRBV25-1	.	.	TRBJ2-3	TGTGCCAGCAGTGATTATCGGGAGTGGGGGGCAGATACGCAGTATTTT	CASSDYREWGADTQYF
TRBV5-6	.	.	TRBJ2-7	TGTGCCAGCAGCTTCCCTGGGTACGAGCAGTACTTC	CASSFPGYEQYF
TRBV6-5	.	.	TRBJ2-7	TGTGCCAGCAGCCCCGACCAGGCATGGGGCCTTTTGAACTTC	CASSPDQAWGLLNF
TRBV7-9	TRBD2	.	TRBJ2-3	TGTGCCAGCAGTAGTACTAGCGGGAGGGTAACAGATACGCAGTATTTT	CASSSTSGRVTDTQYF
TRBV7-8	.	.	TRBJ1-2	TGTGCCAGCAGCTTAAATAGGGGCTCCTCCTGGGGCTACACCTTC	CASSLNRGSSWGYTF
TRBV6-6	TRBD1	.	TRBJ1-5	TGTGCCAGCAGCCTTACAGGGGTCAATCAGCCCCAGCATTTT	CASSLTGVNQPQHF
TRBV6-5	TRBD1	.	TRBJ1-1	TGTGCCAGCAGGGAAGACAGGGGGAGGTCTGAAGCTTTCTTT	CASREDRGRSEAFF
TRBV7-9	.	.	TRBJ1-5	TGTGCCAGCAGCCGCCCAACAGGAAACCAGCCCCAGCATTTT	CASSRPTGNQPQHF
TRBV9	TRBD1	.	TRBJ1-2	TGTGCCAGCAGCGTAGAAGGCAGGGGGTTCGGCTACACCTTC	CASSVEGRGFGYTF
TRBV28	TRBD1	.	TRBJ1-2	TGTGCCAGCAGTCCGGACAGGGAGGTTGCGGGACACTATGGCTACACCTTC	CASSPDREVAGHYGYTF
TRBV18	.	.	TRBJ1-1	TGTGCCAGCTCACCTCAGGGAGGTTTGGGCACTGAAGCTTTCTTT	CASSPQGGLGTEAFF
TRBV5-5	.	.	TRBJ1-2	TGTGCCAGCAGCCTGTCCCCAACAGAATCATATGGCTACACCTTC	CASSLSPTESYGYTF
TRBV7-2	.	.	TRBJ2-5	TGTGCCAGCAGCGGCGCCGGGAATACCCCTTCGGGGGAGCAGTACTTC	CASSGAGNTPSGEQYF
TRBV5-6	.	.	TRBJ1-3	TGTGCCAGCAGCCAGTCTGGAAACACCATATATTTT	CASSQSGNTIYF
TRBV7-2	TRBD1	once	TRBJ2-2	TGTGCCAGCAGCGGACAGGGGGCCCAAATCGCCGGGGAGCTGTTTTTT	CASSGQGAQIAGELFF
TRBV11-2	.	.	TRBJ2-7	TGTGCCAGCAGCTTGGGTTTAGGGGGTGGGTACGAGCAGTACTTC	CASSLGLGGGYEQYF
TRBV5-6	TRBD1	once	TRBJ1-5	TGTGCCAGCAGCAGACAGGGGGCGGGAAATCAGCCCCAGCATTTT	CASSRQGAGNQPQHF
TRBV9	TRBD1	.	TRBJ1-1	TGTGCCAGCAGCGCCCGGACAGGGAGTAAGGTCACTGAAGCTTTCTTT	CASSARTGSKVTEAFF
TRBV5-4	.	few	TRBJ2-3	TGTGCCAGCAGCTTGGGGCGGACAGATACGCAGTATTTT	CASSLGRTDTQYF
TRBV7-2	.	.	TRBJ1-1	TGTGCCAGCAGCTTAGATGTGGGTAGATCTGAAGCTTTCTTT	CASSLDVGRSEAFF
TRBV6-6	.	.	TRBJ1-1	TGTGCCAGCAGACGTACAGCCACGAACACTGAAGCTTTCTTT	CASRRTATNTEAFF
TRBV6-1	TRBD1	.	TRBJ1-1	TGTGCCAGCAGTGCCGGGACAGATAACACTGAAGCTTTCTTT	CASSAGTDNTEAFF
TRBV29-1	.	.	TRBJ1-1	TGCAGCGTCACGGGACACTTGAACACTGAAGCTTTCTTT	CSVTGHLNTEAFF
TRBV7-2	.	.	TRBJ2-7	TGTGCCAGCAGCTTAGGTTGGACCGCCAGCTCCTACGAGCAGTACTTC	CASSLGWTASSYEQYF
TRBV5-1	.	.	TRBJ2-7	TGCGCCAGCAGCTTGGAGTTAGCGGAATGGGACGAGCAGTACTTC	CASSLELAEWDEQYF
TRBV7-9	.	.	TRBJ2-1	TGTGCCAGCAGCTTAGAGTACAGGGATGAGCAGTTCTTC	CASSLEYRDEQFF
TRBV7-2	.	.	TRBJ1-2	TGTGCCAGCAGCTTAGGTTGGGGTAGAGGTGGCTACACCTTC	CASSLGWGRGGYTF
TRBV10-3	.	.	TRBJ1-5	TGTGCCATCGGGTCGGCAGATCAGCCCCAGCATTTT	CAIGSADQPQHF
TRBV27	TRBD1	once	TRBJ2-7	TGTGCCAGCAGTCCTCGGACAGGGGGGTTATACGAGCAGTACTTC	CASSPRTGGLYEQYF
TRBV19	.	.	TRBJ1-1	TGTGCCAGTATGGAGGGAGCTGAAGCTTTCTTT	CASMEGAEAFF